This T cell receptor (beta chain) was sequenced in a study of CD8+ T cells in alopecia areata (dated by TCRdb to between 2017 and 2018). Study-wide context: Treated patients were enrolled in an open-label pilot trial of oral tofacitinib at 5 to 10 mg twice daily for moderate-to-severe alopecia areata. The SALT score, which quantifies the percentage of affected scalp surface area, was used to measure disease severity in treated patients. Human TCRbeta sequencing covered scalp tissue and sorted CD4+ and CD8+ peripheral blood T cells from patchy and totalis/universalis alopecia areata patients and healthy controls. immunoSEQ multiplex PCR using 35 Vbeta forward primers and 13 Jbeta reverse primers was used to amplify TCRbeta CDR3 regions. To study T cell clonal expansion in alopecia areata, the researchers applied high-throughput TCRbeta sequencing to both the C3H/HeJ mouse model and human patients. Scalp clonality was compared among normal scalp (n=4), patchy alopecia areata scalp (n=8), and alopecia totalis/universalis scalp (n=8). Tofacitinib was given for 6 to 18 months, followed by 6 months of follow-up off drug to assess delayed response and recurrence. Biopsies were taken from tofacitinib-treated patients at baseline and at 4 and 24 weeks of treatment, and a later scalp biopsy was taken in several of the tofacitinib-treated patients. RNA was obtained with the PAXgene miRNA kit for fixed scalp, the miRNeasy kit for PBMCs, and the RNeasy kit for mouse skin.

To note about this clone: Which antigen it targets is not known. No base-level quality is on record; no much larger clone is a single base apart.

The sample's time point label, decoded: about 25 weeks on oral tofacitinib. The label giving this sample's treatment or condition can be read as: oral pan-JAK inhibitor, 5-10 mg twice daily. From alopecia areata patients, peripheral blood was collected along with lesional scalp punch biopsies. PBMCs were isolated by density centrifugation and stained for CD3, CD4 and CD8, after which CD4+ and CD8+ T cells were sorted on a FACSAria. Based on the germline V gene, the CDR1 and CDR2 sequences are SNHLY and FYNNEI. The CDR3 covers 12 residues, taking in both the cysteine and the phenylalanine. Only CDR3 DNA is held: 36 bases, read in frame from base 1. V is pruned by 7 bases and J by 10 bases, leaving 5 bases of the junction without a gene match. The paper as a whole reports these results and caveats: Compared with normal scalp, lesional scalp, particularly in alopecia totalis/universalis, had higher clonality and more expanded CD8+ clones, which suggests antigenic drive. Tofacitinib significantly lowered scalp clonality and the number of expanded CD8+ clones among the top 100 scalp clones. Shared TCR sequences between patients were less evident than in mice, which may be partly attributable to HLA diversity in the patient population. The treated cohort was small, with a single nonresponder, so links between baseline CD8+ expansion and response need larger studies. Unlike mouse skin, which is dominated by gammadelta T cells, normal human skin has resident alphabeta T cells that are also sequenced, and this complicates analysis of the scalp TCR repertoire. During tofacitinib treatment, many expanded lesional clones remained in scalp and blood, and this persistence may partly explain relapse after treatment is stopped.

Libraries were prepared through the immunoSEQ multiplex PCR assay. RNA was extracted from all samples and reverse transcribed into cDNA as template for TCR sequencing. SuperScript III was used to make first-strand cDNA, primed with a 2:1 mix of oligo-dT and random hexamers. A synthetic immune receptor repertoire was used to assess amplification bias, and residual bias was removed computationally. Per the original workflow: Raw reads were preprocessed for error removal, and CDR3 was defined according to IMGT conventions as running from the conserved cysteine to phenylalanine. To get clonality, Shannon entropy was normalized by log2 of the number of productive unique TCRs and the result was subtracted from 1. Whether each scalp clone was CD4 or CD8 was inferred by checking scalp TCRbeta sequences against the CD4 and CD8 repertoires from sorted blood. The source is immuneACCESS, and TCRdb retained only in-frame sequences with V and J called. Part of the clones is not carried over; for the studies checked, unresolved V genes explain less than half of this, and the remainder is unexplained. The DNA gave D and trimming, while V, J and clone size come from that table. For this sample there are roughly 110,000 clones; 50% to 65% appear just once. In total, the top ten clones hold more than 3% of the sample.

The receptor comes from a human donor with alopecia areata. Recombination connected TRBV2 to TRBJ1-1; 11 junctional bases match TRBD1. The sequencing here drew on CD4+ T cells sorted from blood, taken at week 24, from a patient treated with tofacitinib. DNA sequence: TGTGCCAGCACCGGACAGGGGGCGCGAGCTTTCTTT. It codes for CASTGQGARAFF.